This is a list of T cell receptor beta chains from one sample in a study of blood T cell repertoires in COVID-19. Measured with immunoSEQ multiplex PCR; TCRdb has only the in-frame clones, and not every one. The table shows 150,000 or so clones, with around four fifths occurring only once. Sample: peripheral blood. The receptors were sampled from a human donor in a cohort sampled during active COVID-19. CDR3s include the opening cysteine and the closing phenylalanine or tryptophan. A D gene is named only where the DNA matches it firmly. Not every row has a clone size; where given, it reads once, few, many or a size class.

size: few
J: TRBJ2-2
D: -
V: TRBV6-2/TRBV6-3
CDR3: CASSPGGGQMNTGELFF
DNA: TGTGCCAGCAGCCCTGGTGGTGGGCAGATGAACACCGGGGAGCTGTTTTTT

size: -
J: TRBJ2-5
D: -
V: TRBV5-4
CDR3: CASSPKWGSQETQYF
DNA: TGTGCCAGCAGCCCTAAGTGGGGCTCCCAAGAGACCCAGTACTTC

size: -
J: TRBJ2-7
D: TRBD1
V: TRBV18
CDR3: CASSPPGTGREQYF
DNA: TGTGCCAGCTCACCACCCGGGACAGGGAGAGAGCAGTACTTC

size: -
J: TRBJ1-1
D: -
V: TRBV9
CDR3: CASSGQGFRGTEAFF
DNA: TGTGCCAGCAGCGGGCAGGGTTTTAGGGGCACTGAAGCTTTCTTT

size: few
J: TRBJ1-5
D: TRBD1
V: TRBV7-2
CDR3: CASSQDRVSPQHF
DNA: TGTGCCAGCAGCCAAGACAGGGTGTCGCCCCAGCATTTT

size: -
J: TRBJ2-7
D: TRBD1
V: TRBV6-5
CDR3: CASSYGDRGLEQYF
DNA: TGTGCCAGCAGTTACGGGGACAGGGGGCTCGAGCAGTACTTC

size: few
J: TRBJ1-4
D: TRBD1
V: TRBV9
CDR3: CASSEAGTGGEKLFF
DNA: TGTGCCAGCAGCGAGGCCGGGACAGGGGGAGAAAAACTGTTTTTT

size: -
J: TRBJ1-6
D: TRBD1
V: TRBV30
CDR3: CAWSVGTGWNSPLHF
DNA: TGTGCCTGGAGTGTTGGGACAGGGTGGAATTCACCCCTCCACTTT

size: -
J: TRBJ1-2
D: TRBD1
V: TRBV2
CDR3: CASRGDSHNYGYTF
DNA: TGTGCCAGCAGAGGGGACAGCCATAACTATGGCTACACCTTC

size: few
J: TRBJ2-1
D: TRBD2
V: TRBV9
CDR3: CASSVAEAGGYNEQFF
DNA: TGTGCCAGCAGCGTAGCCGAGGCGGGGGGCTACAATGAGCAGTTCTTC

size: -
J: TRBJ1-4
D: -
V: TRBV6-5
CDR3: CASSPDSLYNEKLFF
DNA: TGTGCCAGCAGTCCGGACAGTCTTTATAATGAAAAACTGTTTTTT

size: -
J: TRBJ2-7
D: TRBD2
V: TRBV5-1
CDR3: CASSLSSGVSSYEQYF
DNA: TGCGCCAGCAGCTTGAGTAGCGGGGTGAGCTCCTACGAGCAGTACTTC

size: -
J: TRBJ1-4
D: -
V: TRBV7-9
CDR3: CASSLLRTTGAEKLFF
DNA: TGTGCCAGCAGCTTACTACGTACAACGGGAGCTGAAAAACTGTTTTTT

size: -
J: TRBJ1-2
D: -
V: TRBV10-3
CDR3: CATDNATGGYTF
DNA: TGTGCCACCGACAACGCCACGGGGGGCTACACCTTC

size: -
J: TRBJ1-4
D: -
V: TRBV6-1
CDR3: CASSDRVNEKLFF
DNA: TGTGCCAGCAGTGACAGGGTTAATGAAAAACTGTTTTTT

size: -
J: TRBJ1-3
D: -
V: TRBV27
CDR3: CASTRRGSNTIYF
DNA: TGTGCCAGCACCAGGCGGGGTTCAAACACCATATATTTT

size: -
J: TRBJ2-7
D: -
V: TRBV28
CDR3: CASKGGGLGTYEQYF
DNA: TGTGCCTCCAAGGGGGGGGGCCTGGGAACCTACGAGCAGTACTTC

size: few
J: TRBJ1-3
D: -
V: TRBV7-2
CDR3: CASSAATATSGNTIYF
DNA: TGTGCCAGCAGCGCCGCGACAGCTACCTCTGGAAACACCATATATTTT

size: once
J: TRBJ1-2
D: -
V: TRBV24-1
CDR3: CATSDLSRSYTF
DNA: TGTGCCACCAGTGATTTAAGCAGGAGCTACACCTTC

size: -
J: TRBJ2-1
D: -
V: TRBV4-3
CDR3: CASSQDSLSYNEQFF
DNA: TGCGCCAGCAGCCAAGATAGCCTCAGCTACAATGAGCAGTTCTTC

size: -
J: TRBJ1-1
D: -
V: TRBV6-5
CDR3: CASSYDFDTEAFF
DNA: TGTGCCAGCAGTTATGACTTCGACACTGAAGCTTTCTTT

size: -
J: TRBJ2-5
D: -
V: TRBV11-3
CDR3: CASSLETEETQYF
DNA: TGTGCCAGCAGCTTAGAAACAGAAGAGACCCAGTACTTC

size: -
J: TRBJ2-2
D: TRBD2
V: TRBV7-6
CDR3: CASSFRTSGRSLTGELFF
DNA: TGTGCCAGCAGCTTTCGGACTAGCGGGAGAAGCCTCACCGGGGAGCTGTTTTTT

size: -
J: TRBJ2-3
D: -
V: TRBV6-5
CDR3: CASNGPTDTQYF
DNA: TGTGCCAGCAACGGTCCCACAGATACGCAGTATTTT

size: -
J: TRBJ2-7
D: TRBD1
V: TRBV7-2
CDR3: CASSFRDRTYEQYF
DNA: TGTGCCAGCAGCTTCCGGGACAGAACCTACGAGCAGTACTTC

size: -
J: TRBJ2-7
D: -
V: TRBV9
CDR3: CASSPGNNREYEQYF
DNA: TGTGCCAGCAGCCCTGGGAACAACAGGGAGTACGAGCAGTACTTC

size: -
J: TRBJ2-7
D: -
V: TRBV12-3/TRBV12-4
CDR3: CASSLESAYEQYF
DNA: TGTGCCAGCAGTTTAGAATCGGCCTACGAGCAGTACTTC

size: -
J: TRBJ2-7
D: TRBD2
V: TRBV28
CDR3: CASSLSLSGSSYEQYF
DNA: TGTGCCAGCAGTTTATCCCTCAGCGGGAGCTCCTACGAGCAGTACTTC

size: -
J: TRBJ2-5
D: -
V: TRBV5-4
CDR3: CASSLGPGTNQETQYF
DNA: TGTGCCAGCAGCTTGGGACCCGGGACAAACCAAGAGACCCAGTACTTC

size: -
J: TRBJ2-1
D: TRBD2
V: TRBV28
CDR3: CASSSGSGLAENEQFF
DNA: TGTGCCAGCAGCTCAGGATCGGGACTAGCGGAAAATGAGCAGTTCTTC

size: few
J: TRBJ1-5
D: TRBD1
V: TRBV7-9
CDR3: CASSLVGTGSGIGQPQHF
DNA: TGTGCCAGCAGCTTAGTAGGGACAGGTAGTGGAATTGGTCAGCCCCAGCATTTT

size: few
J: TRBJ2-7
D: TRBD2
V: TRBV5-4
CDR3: CASSLAREPGEQYF
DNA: TGTGCCAGCAGCTTGGCGCGGGAGCCGGGCGAGCAGTACTTC

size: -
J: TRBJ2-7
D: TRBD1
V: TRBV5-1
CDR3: CASSLVGTGFDEQYF
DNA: TGCGCCAGCAGCTTGGTTGGGACAGGGTTTGACGAGCAGTACTTC

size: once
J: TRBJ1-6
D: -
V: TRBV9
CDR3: CASSVGGVSEAPLHF
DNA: TGTGCCAGCAGCGTAGGGGGGGTCTCCGAAGCACCCCTCCACTTT

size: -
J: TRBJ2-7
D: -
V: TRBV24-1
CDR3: CATSDGRDWERYF
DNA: TGTGCCACCAGTGATGGACGGGATTGGGAGCGGTACTTC

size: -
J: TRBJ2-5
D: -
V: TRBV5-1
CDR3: CASSWSWETQYF
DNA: TGCGCCAGCAGTTGGAGTTGGGAGACCCAGTACTTC

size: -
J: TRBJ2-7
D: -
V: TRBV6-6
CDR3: CASRDRGGDEQYF
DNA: TGTGCCAGCAGGGATCGGGGTGGCGACGAGCAGTACTTC

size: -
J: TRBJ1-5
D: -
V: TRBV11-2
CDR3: CASSPSYSNQPQHF
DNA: TGTGCCAGCAGCCCCTCTTATAGCAATCAGCCCCAGCATTTT

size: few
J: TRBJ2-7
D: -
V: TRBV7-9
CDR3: CASSTGSYEQYF
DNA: TGTGCCAGCAGCACCGGGTCCTACGAGCAGTACTTC

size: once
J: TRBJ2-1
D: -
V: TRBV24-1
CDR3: CATSDRSRVGEQFF
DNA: TGTGCCACCAGTGACCGAAGCAGGGTCGGTGAGCAGTTCTTC

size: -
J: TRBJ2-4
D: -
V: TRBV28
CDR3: CASNAGAKNIQYF
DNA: TGTGCCAGCAATGCGGGGGCCAAAAACATTCAGTACTTC

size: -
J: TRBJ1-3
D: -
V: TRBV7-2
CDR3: CASSTGPSGNTIYF
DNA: TGTGCCAGCAGCACAGGACCCTCTGGAAACACCATATATTTT

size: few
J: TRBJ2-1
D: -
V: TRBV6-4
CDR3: CASSETGSTYNEQFF
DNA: TGTGCCAGCAGTGAAACAGGGTCGACCTACAATGAGCAGTTCTTC

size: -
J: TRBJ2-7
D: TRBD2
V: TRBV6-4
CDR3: CASSQREGSYEQYF
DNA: TGTGCCAGCAGTCAGCGGGAGGGCTCCTACGAGCAGTACTTC

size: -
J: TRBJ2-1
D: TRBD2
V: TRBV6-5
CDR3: CASSYSRASGNNEQFF
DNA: TGTGCCAGCAGTTACTCGAGGGCTAGCGGTAACAATGAGCAGTTCTTC

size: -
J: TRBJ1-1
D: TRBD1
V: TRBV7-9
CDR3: CASSQTGVEAFF
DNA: TGTGCCAGCAGCCAAACAGGGGTAGAAGCTTTCTTT

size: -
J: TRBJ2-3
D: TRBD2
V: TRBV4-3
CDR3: CASSQVREGFTDTQYF
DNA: TGCGCCAGCAGCCAAGTGCGGGAGGGCTTCACAGATACGCAGTATTTT

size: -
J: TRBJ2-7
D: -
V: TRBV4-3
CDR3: CASSQDNGPDYEQYF
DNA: TGCGCCAGCAGCCAAGATAATGGCCCCGACTACGAGCAGTACTTC

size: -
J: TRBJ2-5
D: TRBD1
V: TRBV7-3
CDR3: CASSSQGVRETQYF
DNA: TGTGCCAGCAGCTCACAGGGGGTTCGGGAGACCCAGTACTTC